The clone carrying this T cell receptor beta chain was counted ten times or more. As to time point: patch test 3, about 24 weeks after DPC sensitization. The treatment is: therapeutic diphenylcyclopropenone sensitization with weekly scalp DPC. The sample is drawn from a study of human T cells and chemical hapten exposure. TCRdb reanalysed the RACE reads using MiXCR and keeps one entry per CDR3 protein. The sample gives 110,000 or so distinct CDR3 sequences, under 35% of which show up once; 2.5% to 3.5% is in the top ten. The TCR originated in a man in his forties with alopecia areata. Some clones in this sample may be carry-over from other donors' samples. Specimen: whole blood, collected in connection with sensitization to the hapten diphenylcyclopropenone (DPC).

CDR3 loop: CSVAAAQETQYF. CDR3 in DNA: TGCAGCGTCGCGGCAGCCCAAGAGACCCAGTACTTC. This chain uses TRBV29-1 with TRBJ2-5; unclear D gene. The length of the CDR3 is 12 residues. The germline gives CDR1 SQVTM, CDR2 ANQGSEA. V dropped 6 bases and J dropped 1 base, with 9 bases sitting between them. Full variable domain (remainder filled in from reference TRBV29-1 and TRBJ2-5): SAVISQKPSRDICQRGTSLTIQCQVDSQVTMMFWYRQQPGQSLTLIATANQGSEATYESGFVIDKFPISRPNLTFSTLTVSNMSPEDSSIYLCSVAAAQETQYFGPGTRLLVL.